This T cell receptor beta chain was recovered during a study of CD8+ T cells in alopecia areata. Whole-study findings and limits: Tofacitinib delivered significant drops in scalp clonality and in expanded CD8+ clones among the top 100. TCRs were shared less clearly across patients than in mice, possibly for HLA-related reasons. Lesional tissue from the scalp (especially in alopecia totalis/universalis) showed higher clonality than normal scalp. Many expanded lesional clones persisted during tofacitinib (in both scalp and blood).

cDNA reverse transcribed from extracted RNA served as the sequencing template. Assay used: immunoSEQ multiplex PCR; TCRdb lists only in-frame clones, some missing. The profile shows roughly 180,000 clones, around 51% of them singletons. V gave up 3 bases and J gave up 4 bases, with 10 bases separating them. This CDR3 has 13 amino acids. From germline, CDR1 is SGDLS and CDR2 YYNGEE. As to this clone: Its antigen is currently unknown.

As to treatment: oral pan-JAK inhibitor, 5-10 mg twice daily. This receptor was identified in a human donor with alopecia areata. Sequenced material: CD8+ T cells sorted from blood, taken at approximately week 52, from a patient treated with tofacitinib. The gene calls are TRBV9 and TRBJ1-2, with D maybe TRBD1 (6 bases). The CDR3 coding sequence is TGTGCCAGCAGCGACGGACAGAGCTATGGCTACACCTTC. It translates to CASSDGQSYGYTF.